The 8 T cell receptor beta chains reported below all come from one sample, sequenced in a study of blood T cell repertoires in COVID-19. The method was immunoSEQ multiplex PCR; TCRdb's version includes in-frame clones alone and lacks a portion of them. The sample yields about 180,000 clones, about 87% seen once. Sequencing used peripheral blood. The receptors stem from a woman in her 70s with COVID-19, enrolled during active disease.

The chain couples TRBV11-2 to TRBJ1-6; a weak D match, TRBD1 (5 bases). Per germline, CDR1 SGHAT and CDR2 FQNNGV. The CDR3 totals 14 residues. V was clipped by 5 bases and J by 6 bases, with 11 bases between them. CDR3 nucleotides: TGTGCCAGCAGCCCTGGGGCAGTTAATTCACCCCTCCACTTT. Its translation is CASSPGAVNSPLHF.

This sequence joins TRBV4-2 and TRBJ2-5; no definite D call. This CDR3 is 13 amino acids long. V was shortened by 4 bases and J by 2 bases, with 8 bases between the two germline ends. CDR1 is LGHNA, CDR2 YNFKEQ, per germline. The CDR3 DNA is TGTGCCAGCAGCCTCCAACTGCAAGAGACCCAGTACTTC. Residues: CASSLQLQETQYF.

The CDR3 DNA reads TGTGCCAGCTCACCACCCTCACAAGGAAACACCATATATTTT. It encodes CASSPPSQGNTIYF. This chain links TRBV18 with TRBJ1-3; no clear D gene. CDR1 and CDR2 from the germline V gene are KGHSH and LQKENI. CDR3 length equals 14 residues. V dropped 0 bases and J dropped 4 bases, with 7 bases sitting between them.

The chain carries TRBV7-9 and TRBJ2-7; D possibly corresponds to TRBD2 (5 bases). The CDR3 is 14 residues long. CDR1 and CDR2 (germline): SEHNR, FQNEAQ (reference sequence). The V gene lost 6 bases and the J gene lost 2 bases, with 14 bases spanning the gap. The chain's CDR3 is CASSPGLDPYEQYF. DNA of the CDR3: TGTGCCAGCAGTCCCGGACTCGATCCCTACGAGCAGTACTTC.

The chain uses TRBV6-5 and TRBJ1-1; weak D call: TRBD1 (6 bases). The CDR3 extends over 12 amino acids. V was clipped by 8 bases and J by 4 bases, with 11 bases between them. Germline loops: CDR1 MNHEY, CDR2 SVGAGI. The CDR3 is CASGGGVTEAFF. The CDR3, as DNA: TGTGCCAGCGGCGGGGGCGTCACTGAAGCTTTCTTT.

V and J are TRBV6-5 and TRBJ1-5; 8 nucleotides line up with TRBD1. V shed 5 bases, J shed 7 bases, and the junction held 7 bases outside the gene matches. The CDR3 has 14 amino acids. Germline CDR1 and CDR2: MNHEY and SVGAGI. The CDR3 DNA is TGTGCCAGCAGTAGACAGGGGTCGGAACAGCCCCAGCATTTT. Translating gives CASSRQGSEQPQHF.

The CDR3 here is CASSSLSGSTDTQYF. For the CDR3, the DNA is TGTGCCAGCAGCTCGCTTTCAGGAAGCACAGATACGCAGTATTTT. The J gene is TRBJ2-3, the V gene TRBV7-3; no reliable D call. Trimming removed 4 bases at V and 0 bases at J, with 11 bases between. The germline V gene has CDR1 SGHTA and CDR2 FQGTGA. This CDR3 is built from 15 residues.

The chain employs TRBV6-5 and TRBJ2-7, with D possibly matching TRBD1 (5 bases). The CDR3 has 14 residues. CDR1 is MNHEY and CDR2 is SVGAGI in the germline V gene. V was pared by 9 bases and J by 4 bases, with 19 bases between. In DNA, the CDR3 is TGTGCCAGTATCGCGAATCGGGCAGGGTACGAGCAGTACTTC. Its protein product is CASIANRAGYEQYF.